This entry features one TCR beta chain sequence. V dropped 0 bases and J dropped 8 bases, with 14 bases sitting between them. The CDR3 has 15 amino acids. In germline, CDR1 is SGHRS, CDR2 YFSETQ. The PCR contained 60 Vbeta and 13 Jbeta primers. Sequenced by immunoSEQ multiplex PCR; TCRdb stores in-frame clones only, minus some. The sample table sets out around 200,000 clones. These data come from a study of cytomegalovirus exposure and HLA in healthy donors. The wider study: About 85 million unique TCR sequences came from HLA-typed donors in an early release.

Sequenced: PBMCs. The source of this sequence is a woman under 40 in good health and CMV-seropositive. V gene TRBV5-1 combines with J gene TRBJ1-4; D is perhaps TRBD1 (5 bases). CDR3 DNA sequence: TGCGCCAGCAGCTTGGCAGGAGGGGTGAACGAAAAACTGTTTTTT. Translating gives CASSLAGGVNEKLFF.